This T cell receptor beta chain was sequenced for a study of shared clonotypes between healthy human individuals. Every donor was a Caucasian adult from Nashville, Tennessee. CD4+ cells underwent separation, giving CD45RA+ naive and CD45RA-negative memory subsets. It was at deep level that the assay was run. Clones were read by immunoSEQ multiplex PCR, and TCRdb kept only the in-frame ones, dropping some. The sample lists some 1,100,000 clones; around 78% were seen once. Sample: memory CD4+ T cells from PBMCs. As for subset: CD45RA-negative fraction. This sequence originates from a man between 18 and 35 years old in good health. Some clones in this sample may be carry-over from other donors' samples.

CDR3 sequence (DNA): TGTGCCAGTAGTATGAGGGCAGGGGGCATGAACACTGAAGCTTTCTTT. The encoded protein is CASSMRAGGMNTEAFF. V gene TRBV19 combines with J gene TRBJ1-1; 8 bases are a match to TRBD1. This CDR3 contains 16 residues. V lost 3 bases to trimming and J lost 0 bases; unmatched junction nucleotides: 6. The germline CDR1 and CDR2 sequences are LNHDA and SQIVND (reference sequence).